The source of this T cell receptor beta chain is a study of blood T cell repertoires in COVID-19. Study processing details: From reference gene primer amplification, estimates of nucleated cell counts were derived. The table came from immunoSEQ multiplex PCR; TCRdb's copy has only in-frame clones and leaves some out. V and J calls and clone size come straight from that table; D and trimming were deduced from the DNA. The sample lists roughly 200,000 clones, roughly four fifths occurring once. The CDR3 spans 14 residues. Germline V gene lookup returns CDR1 MNHEY and CDR2 SVGEGT. V gave up 0 bases and J gave up 5 bases, with 11 bases separating them.

This receptor was obtained from a human donor in a cohort sampled during active COVID-19. The chain recombines TRBV6-2 or TRBV6-3 with TRBJ2-7; perhaps TRBD2 as D (5 bases). Sequencing input: peripheral blood. The CDR3 here is CASSYSPLVDEQYF. The CDR3, as DNA: TGTGCCAGCAGTTACTCCCCACTAGTCGACGAGCAGTACTTC.